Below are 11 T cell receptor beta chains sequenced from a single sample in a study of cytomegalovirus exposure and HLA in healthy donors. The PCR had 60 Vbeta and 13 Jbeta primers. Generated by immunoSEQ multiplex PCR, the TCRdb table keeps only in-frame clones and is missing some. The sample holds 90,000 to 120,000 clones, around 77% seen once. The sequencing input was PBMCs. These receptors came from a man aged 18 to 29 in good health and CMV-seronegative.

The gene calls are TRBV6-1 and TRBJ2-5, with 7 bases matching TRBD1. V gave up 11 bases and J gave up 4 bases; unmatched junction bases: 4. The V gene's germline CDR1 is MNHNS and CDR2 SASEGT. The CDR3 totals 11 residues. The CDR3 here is CASTGTETQYF. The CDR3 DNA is TGTGCCTCGACAGGGACAGAGACCCAGTACTTC.

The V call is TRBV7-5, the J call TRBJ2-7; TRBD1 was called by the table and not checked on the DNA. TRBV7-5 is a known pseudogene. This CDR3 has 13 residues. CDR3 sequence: CARSRGQNYEQYF. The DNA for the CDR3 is TGTGCCAGAAGCAGGGGACAGAACTACGAGCAGTACTTC.

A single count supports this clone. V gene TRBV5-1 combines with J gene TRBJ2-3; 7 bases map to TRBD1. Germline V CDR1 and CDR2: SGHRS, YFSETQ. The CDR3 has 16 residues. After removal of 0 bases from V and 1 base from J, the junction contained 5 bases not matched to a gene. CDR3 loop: CASSLGQGSGTDTQYF. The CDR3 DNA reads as TGCGCCAGCAGCTTGGGACAGGGTAGCGGCACAGATACGCAGTATTTT.

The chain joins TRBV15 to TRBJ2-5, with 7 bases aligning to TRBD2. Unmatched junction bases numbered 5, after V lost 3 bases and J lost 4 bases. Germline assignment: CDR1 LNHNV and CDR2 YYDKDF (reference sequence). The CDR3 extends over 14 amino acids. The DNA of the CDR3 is TGTGCCACCAGCAGCTCGGGGGGAGGAGAGACCCAGTACTTC. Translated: CATSSSGGGETQYF.

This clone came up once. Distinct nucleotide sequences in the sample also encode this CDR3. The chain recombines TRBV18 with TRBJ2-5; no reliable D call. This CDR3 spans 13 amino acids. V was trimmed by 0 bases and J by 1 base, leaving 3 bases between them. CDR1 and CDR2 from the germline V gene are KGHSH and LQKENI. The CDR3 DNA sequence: TGTGCCAGCTCACCACCTAGCCAAGAGACCCAGTACTTC. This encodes CASSPPSQETQYF.

For the CDR3, the DNA is TGTGCCAGTACTAGCGCTGGGGCCAACGTCCTGACTTTC. Translation gives CASTSAGANVLTF. This sequence joins TRBV6-1 and TRBJ2-6, with 7 bases fitting TRBD2. In germline, CDR1 is MNHNS, CDR2 SASEGT. The J segment lost 2 bases and the V segment lost 9 bases, leaving 1 base of the junction unmatched. CDR3 size: 13 residues.

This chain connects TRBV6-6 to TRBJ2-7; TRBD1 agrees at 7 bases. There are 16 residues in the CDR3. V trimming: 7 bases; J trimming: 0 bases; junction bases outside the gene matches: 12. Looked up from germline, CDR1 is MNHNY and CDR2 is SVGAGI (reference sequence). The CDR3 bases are TGTGCCAGCACCCTCGGGACAGACCTTAGCTCCTACGAGCAGTACTTC. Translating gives CASTLGTDLSSYEQYF.

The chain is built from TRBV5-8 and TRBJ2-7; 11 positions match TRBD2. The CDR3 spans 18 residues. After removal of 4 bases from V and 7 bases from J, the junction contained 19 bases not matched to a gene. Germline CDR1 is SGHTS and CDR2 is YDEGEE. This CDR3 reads CASSNPQVLAGGPIEQYF. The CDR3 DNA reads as TGTGCCAGCAGCAACCCACAGGTCCTAGCGGGGGGCCCTATTGAGCAGTACTTC. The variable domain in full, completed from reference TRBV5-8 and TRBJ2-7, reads EAGVTQSPTHLIKTRGQQATLRCSPISGHTSVYWYQQALGLGLQFLLWYDEGEERNRGNFPPRFSGRQFPNYSSELNVNALELEDSALYLCASSNPQVLAGGPIEQYFGPGTRLTVT.

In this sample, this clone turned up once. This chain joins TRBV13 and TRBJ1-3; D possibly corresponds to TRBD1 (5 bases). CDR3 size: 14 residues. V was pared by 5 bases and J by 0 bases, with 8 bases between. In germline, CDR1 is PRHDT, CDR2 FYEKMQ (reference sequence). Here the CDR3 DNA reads TGTGCCAGCAGCCGCGGGGGCTCTGGAAACACCATATATTTT. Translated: CASSRGGSGNTIYF.

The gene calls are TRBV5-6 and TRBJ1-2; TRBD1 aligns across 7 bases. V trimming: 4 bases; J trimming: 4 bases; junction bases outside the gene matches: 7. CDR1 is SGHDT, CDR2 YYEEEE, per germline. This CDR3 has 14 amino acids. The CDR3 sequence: CASSTGTVSYGYTF. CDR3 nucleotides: TGTGCCAGCAGCACCGGGACAGTTTCCTATGGCTACACCTTC.

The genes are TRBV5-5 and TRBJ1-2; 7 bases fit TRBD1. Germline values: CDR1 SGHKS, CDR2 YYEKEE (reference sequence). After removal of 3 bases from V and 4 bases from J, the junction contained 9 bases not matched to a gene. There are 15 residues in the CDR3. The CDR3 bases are TGTGCCAGCAGCTCTACGAGGACAGGCGCCTATGGCTACACCTTC. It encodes CASSSTRTGAYGYTF.